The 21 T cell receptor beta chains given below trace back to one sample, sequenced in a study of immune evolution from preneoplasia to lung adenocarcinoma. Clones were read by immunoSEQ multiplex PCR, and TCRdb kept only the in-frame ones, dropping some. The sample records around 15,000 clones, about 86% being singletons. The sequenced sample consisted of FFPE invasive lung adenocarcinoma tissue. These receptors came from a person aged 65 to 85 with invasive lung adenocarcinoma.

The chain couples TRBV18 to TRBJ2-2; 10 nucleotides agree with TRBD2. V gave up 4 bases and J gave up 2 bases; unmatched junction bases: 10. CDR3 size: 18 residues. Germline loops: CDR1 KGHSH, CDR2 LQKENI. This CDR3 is CASSLTPSSGRNTGELFF. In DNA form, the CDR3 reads TGTGCCAGCTCACTCACCCCCTCTAGCGGGAGAAACACCGGGGAGCTGTTTTTT.

In nucleotides, the CDR3 is TGTGCCAGTAGTATGGGTGCGCAGTACACCGGGGAGCTGTTTTTT. It encodes CASSMGAQYTGELFF. The rearrangement links TRBV19 to TRBJ2-2; D gene ambiguous. CDR3 length: 15 residues. CDR1 is LNHDA, CDR2 SQIVND, per germline (reference sequence). Deletions cut 3 bases from V and 3 bases from J, with 11 bases between.

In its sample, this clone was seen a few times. The CDR3 reads CASSLGLGRTQYF. For the CDR3, the DNA is TGTGCCAGCAGTCTAGGACTAGGGAGGACCCAGTACTTC. The chain links TRBV2 to TRBJ2-5; 7 bases match TRBD2. CDR1 and CDR2 from the germline V gene are SNHLY and FYNNEI. The CDR3 runs 13 residues. Germline trimming cut 5 bases from V and 7 bases from J; bases unmatched to any gene: 7.

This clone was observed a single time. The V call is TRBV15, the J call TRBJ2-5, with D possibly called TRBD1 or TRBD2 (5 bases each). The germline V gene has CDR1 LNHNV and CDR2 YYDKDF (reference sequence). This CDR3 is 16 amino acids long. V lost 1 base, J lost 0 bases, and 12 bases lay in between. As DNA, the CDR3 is TGTGCCACCAGCAGAGGGAGGACAAATTACCAAGAGACCCAGTACTTC. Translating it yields CATSRGRTNYQETQYF.

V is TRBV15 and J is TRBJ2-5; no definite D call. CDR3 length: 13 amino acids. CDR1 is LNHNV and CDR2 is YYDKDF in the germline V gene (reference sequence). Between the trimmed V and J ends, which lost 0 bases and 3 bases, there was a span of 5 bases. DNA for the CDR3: TGTGCCACCAGCAGAGATAGGGAAGAGACCCAGTACTTC. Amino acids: CATSRDREETQYF.

The CDR3 loop reads CASSDTGTGSYEQYF. The CDR3 nucleotides read TGTGCCAGCAGTGATACCGGGACAGGCTCCTACGAGCAGTACTTC. The chain joins TRBV6-1 to TRBJ2-7; TRBD1 aligns across 8 bases. After removal of 3 bases from V and 0 bases from J, the junction contained 4 bases not matched to a gene. The CDR3 covers 15 residues. Germline V gene sequence: CDR1 MNHNS, CDR2 SASEGT.

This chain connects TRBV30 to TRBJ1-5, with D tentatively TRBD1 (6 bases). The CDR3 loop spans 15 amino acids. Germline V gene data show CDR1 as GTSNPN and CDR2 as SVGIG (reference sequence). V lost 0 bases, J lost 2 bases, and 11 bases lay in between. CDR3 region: CAWSVAGAGNQPQHF. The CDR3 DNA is TGTGCCTGGAGTGTAGCAGGGGCAGGCAATCAGCCCCAGCATTTT.

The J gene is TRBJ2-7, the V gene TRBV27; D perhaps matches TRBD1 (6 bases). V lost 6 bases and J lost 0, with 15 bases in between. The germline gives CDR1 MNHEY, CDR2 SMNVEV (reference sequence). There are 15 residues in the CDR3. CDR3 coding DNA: TGTGCCAGCAGGAGACAGGCCCCGAGCTCCTACGAGCAGTACTTC. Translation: CASRRQAPSSYEQYF.

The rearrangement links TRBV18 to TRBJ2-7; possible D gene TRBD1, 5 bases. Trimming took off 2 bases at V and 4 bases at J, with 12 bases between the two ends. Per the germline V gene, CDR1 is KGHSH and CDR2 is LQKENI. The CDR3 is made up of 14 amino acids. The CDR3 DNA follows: TGTGCCAGCTCACCAGACAGAAGGTCTTACGAGCAGTACTTC. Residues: CASSPDRRSYEQYF.

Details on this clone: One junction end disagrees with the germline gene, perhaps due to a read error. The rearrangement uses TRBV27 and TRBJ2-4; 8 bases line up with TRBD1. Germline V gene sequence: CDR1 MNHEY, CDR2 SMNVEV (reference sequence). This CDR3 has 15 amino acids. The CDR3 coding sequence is TGTGCCAGCAGTTTATTGCTGGGACAGGAGGCTATTCTGTACTTC. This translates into CASSLLLGQEAILYF.

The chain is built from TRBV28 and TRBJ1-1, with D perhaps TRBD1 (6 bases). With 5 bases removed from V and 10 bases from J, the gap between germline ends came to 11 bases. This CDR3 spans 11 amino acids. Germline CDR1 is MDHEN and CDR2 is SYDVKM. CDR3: CASSQRGAAFF. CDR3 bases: TGTGCCAGCAGTCAACGGGGGGCAGCTTTCTTT.

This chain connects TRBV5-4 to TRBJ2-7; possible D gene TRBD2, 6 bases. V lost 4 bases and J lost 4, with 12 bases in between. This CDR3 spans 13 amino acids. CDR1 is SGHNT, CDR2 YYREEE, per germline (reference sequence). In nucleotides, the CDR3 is TGTGCCAGCAGCGACCCGGGAGATTACGAGCAGTACTTC. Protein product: CASSDPGDYEQYF.

CDR3 protein: CASSLQDTDTQYF. CDR3 in DNA: TGTGCCAGCAGCTTACAGGACACAGATACGCAGTATTTT. This sequence joins TRBV7-9 and TRBJ2-3, with unresolved D. Germline CDR1 SEHNR, CDR2 FQNEAQ (reference sequence). V was clipped by 2 bases and J by 2 bases, with 5 bases between them. The CDR3 loop spans 13 amino acids.

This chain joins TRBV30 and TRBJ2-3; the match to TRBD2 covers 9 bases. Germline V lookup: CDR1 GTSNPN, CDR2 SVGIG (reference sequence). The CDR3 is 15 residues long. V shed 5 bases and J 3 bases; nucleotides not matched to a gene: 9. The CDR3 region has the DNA TGTGCCTGGTTTAATCCGGCGGGAGGGACAGATACGCAGTATTTT. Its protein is CAWFNPAGGTDTQYF.

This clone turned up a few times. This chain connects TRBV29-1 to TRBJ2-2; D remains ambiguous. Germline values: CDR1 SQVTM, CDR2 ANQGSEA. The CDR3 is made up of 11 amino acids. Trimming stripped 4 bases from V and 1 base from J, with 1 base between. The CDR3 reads CSVGNTGELFF. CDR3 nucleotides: TGCAGCGTTGGGAACACCGGGGAGCTGTTTTTT.

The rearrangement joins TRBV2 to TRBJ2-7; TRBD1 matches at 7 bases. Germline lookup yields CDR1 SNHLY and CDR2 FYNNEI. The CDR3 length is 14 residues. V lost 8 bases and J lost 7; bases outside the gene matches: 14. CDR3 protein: CASRFEGAFYEQYF. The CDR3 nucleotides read TGTGCCAGCCGATTCGAGGGGGCATTTTATGAGCAGTACTTC.

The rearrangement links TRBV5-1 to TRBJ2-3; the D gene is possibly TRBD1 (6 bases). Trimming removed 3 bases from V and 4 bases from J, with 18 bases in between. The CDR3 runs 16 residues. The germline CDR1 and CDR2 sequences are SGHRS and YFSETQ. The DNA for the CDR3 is TGCGCCAGCAGCTGGATGCCTGGGCAGGGGCCAGATACGCAGTATTTT. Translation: CASSWMPGQGPDTQYF.

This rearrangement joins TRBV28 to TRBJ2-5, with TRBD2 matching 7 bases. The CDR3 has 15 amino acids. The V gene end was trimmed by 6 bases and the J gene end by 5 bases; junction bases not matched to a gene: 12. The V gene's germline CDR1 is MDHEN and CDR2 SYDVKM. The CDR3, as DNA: TGTGCCAGCAGCACCCCAACGAGGACTAGGGAGACCCAGTACTTC. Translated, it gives CASSTPTRTRETQYF. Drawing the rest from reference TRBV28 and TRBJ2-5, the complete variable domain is DVKVTQSSRYLVKRTGEKVFLECVQDMDHENMFWYRQDPGLGLRLIYFSYDVKMKEKGDIPEGYSVSREKKERFSLILESASTNQTSMYLCASSTPTRTRETQYFGPGTRLLVL.

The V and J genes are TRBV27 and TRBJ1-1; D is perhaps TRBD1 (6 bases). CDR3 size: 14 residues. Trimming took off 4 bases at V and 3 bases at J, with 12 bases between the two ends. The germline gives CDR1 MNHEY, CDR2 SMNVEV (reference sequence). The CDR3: CASSSQGVDTEAFF. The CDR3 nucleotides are TGTGCCAGCAGTTCACAGGGTGTCGACACTGAAGCTTTCTTT.

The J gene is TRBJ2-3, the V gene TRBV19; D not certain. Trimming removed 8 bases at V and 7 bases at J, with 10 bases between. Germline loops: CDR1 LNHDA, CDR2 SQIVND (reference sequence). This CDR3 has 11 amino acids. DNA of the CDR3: TGTGCCAGTGGCTCTATGAATACGCAGTATTTT. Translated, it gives CASGSMNTQYF.

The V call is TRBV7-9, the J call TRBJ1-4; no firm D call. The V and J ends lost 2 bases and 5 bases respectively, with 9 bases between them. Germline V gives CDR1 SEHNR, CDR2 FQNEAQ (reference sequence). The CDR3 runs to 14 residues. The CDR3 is CASSLRRTNEKLFF. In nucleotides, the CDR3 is TGTGCCAGCAGCTTAAGACGGACCAATGAAAAACTGTTTTTT.